The 14 T cell receptor beta chains in this list originate from one sample, sequenced in a study of cytomegalovirus exposure and HLA in healthy donors. The study ran its PCR with 60 Vbeta and 13 Jbeta primers. Data came from immunoSEQ multiplex PCR; TCRdb stores just in-frame clones and leaves some out. The sample contains 120,000 or so clones, roughly 85% of which appear only once. Sequenced material: PBMCs. These receptors originate from a woman aged 40 to 50 in good health and CMV-seropositive.

The chain joins TRBV28 to TRBJ2-2; D is ambiguous. This CDR3 has 14 amino acids. CDR1 is MDHEN, CDR2 SYDVKM, per germline. The ends were cut back, 4 bases at V and 2 bases at J, with 8 bases in the middle. The CDR3 sequence is CASSSFRNTGELFF. The CDR3 DNA reads as TGTGCCAGCAGTTCTTTCAGAAACACCGGGGAGCTGTTTTTT.

The genes are TRBV7-9 and TRBJ2-7; TRBD2 might be the D (5 bases). The ends were cut back, 5 bases at V and 0 bases at J, with 20 bases in the middle. CDR1 is SEHNR and CDR2 is FQNEAQ in the germline V gene (reference sequence). The CDR3 spans 17 residues. CDR3 in DNA: TGTGCCAGCAGCCGGACCGGGTTAGGAGCGGTCTCCTACGAGCAGTACTTC. As protein: CASSRTGLGAVSYEQYF.

The CDR3 here is CASSSRRGSGAHYNEQFF. CDR3 nucleotides: TGTGCCAGCAGCTCGCGAAGGGGGAGCGGGGCCCATTACAATGAGCAGTTCTTC. V is TRBV7-2 and J is TRBJ2-1; D is possibly TRBD2 (7 bases). CDR1 is SGHTA, CDR2 FQGNSA, per germline. V shed 4 bases and J shed 4 bases, with 23 bases lying between them. The CDR3 contains 18 residues.

The V gene is TRBV27, the J gene TRBJ2-3; D perhaps matches TRBD1 (5 bases). Trimming took 5 bases from V and 2 from J, leaving 17 bases between them. The CDR3 runs 16 residues. Germline V gives CDR1 MNHEY, CDR2 SMNVEV (reference sequence). CDR3 nucleotides: TGTGCCAGCAGTCCCCTAGACAGCCAGTACACAGATACGCAGTATTTT. As protein: CASSPLDSQYTDTQYF.

V usage is TRBV11-2 and J usage is TRBJ1-1, with TRBD1 matching 10 bases. V lost 4 bases and J lost 4; bases outside the gene matches: 3. The CDR3 is 14 residues long. Germline V gives CDR1 SGHAT, CDR2 FQNNGV. CDR3 nucleotide sequence: TGTGCCAGCAGCTCCTGGGACAGGGGCACTGAAGCTTTCTTT. It specifies CASSSWDRGTEAFF.

As to this clone: Distinct nucleotide sequences in the sample also encode this CDR3. This chain joins TRBV11-2 and TRBJ2-4; D may be TRBD2 (6 bases). The CDR3 runs 15 residues. Germline CDR1 reads SGHAT; CDR2 reads FQNNGV. V was clipped by 7 bases and J by 7 bases, with 20 bases between them. The DNA for the CDR3 is TGTGCCAGCAAAAAACCGGGGGAGATCCCGAACATTCAGTACTTC. As protein: CASKKPGEIPNIQYF.

The CDR3 nucleotides are TGTGCCAGCTCACTGACGCGGACTAGCGGGATAAATGAGCAGTTCTTC. It translates to CASSLTRTSGINEQFF. This chain uses TRBV5-8 with TRBJ2-1; 12 bases line up with TRBD2. The CDR3 has 16 residues. V trimming: 7 bases; J trimming: 7 bases; junction bases outside the gene matches: 12. Per the germline V gene, CDR1 is SGHTS and CDR2 is YDEGEE.

This clone was seen once. The chain combines TRBV5-4 with TRBJ2-1; 13 positions agree with TRBD2. The CDR3 contains 15 residues. Germline-derived CDR1 and CDR2 are SGHNT and YYREEE (reference sequence). V lost 4 bases and J lost 8; bases outside the gene matches: 6. Here the CDR3 DNA reads TGTGCCAGCAGCCGAGGACTAGCGGGAGACCATGAGCAGTTCTTC. Its protein product is CASSRGLAGDHEQFF.

The chain combines TRBV19 with TRBJ2-2; tentatively, D is TRBD1 (5 bases). The V and J ends lost 3 bases and 6 bases respectively, with 8 bases between them. This CDR3 has 13 residues. CDR1 and CDR2 (germline): LNHDA, SQIVND (reference sequence). CDR3 loop: CASSMGPAGELFF. CDR3 DNA sequence: TGTGCCAGTAGTATGGGGCCCGCCGGGGAGCTGTTTTTT.

The chain recombines TRBV7-9 with TRBJ2-1; 12 nucleotides align to TRBD1. CDR3 length equals 16 residues. The V gene end was trimmed by 1 base and the J gene end by 9 bases; junction bases not matched to a gene: 7. The germline gives CDR1 SEHNR, CDR2 FQNEAQ (reference sequence). CDR3 loop: CASSLGDRGRWSEQFF. CDR3 DNA: TGTGCCAGCAGCTTAGGGGACAGGGGGCGGTGGAGTGAGCAGTTCTTC. Combining the CDR3 with reference TRBV7-9 and TRBJ2-1 gives the whole variable domain DTGVSQNPRHKITKRGQNVTFRCDPISEHNRLYWYRQTLGQGPEFLTYFQNEAQLEKSRLLSDRFSAERPKGSFSTLEIQRTEQGDSAMYLCASSLGDRGRWSEQFFGPGTRLTVL.

This clone came up a few times. This rearrangement joins TRBV28 to TRBJ2-2; a weak D match, TRBD2 (6 bases). The germline V gene encodes CDR1 MDHEN and CDR2 SYDVKM. V was trimmed by 3 bases and J by 8 bases, leaving 16 bases between them. CDR3 length: 15 residues. The CDR3 spells CASSLGDFVSGELFF. The CDR3 coding sequence is TGTGCCAGCAGTTTGGGGGACTTCGTTTCGGGGGAGCTGTTTTTT.

The gene calls are TRBV18 and TRBJ2-7; D unresolved. The germline CDR1 and CDR2 sequences are KGHSH and LQKENI. V lost 2 bases to trimming and J lost 4 bases, with 12 bases between them. The CDR3 is 14 amino acids. Here the CDR3 DNA reads TGTGCCAGCTCACCAAACGCAGCGAGTTACGAGCAGTACTTC. This encodes CASSPNAASYEQYF.

The CDR3 DNA follows: TGTGCCAGCAGACCTCGCTCGGCAGGGGGCAATTCACCCCTCCACTTT. Amino acids: CASRPRSAGGNSPLHF. The rearrangement links TRBV11-3 to TRBJ1-6; TRBD1 aligns across 8 bases. This CDR3 comprises 16 residues. Germline V gene sequence: CDR1 SGHNT, CDR2 YENEEA. The V and J ends lost 6 bases and 7 bases, in that order; junction bases with no gene match: 11.

The chain combines TRBV7-2 with TRBJ1-2; 8 bases are a match to TRBD1. The V and J ends lost 2 bases and 4 bases, in that order; junction bases with no gene match: 9. The CDR3 loop spans 16 amino acids. Germline CDR1 and CDR2: SGHTA and FQGNSA. The CDR3 loop is CASSLSSTGAPYGYTF. CDR3 in DNA: TGTGCCAGCAGCTTAAGTTCGACAGGGGCCCCCTATGGCTACACCTTC. Full variable domain (remainder filled in from reference TRBV7-2 and TRBJ1-2): GAGVSQSPSNKVTEKGKDVELRCDPISGHTALYWYRQSLGQGLEFLIYFQGNSAPDKSGLPSDRFSAERTGGSVSTLTIQRTQQEDSAVYLCASSLSSTGAPYGYTFGSGTRLTVV.